This T cell receptor beta chain derives from a study of blood T cell repertoires in COVID-19. Trimming took 2 bases from V and 6 from J, leaving 12 bases between them. In germline, CDR1 is SGHAT, CDR2 FQNNGV. The CDR3 contains 14 residues. Original methodology: Reference gene primer amplification yielded estimated nucleated cell counts. Profiling relied on immunoSEQ multiplex PCR, and the TCRdb table lists in-frame clones only, not all of them. The V and J calls and clone size are taken from that table; D and trimming were inferred from the DNA. The sample holds 180,000 or so clones, roughly 84% seen once.

The sample consisted of peripheral blood. V and J are TRBV11-2 and TRBJ2-3; D remains unclear. This clonotype originated in a woman in her 70s with COVID-19, enrolled during active disease. CDR3 sequence reads: CASSLLLVSDTQYF. As DNA, the CDR3 is TGTGCCAGCAGCTTATTATTAGTAAGCGATACGCAGTATTTT.